This T cell receptor beta chain comes out of a study of regulatory T cells in long-lasting Graves disease. Overall study: Graves' patients who were just diagnosed had used antithyroid drugs for under 3 months.

Germline-derived CDR1 and CDR2 are MRHNA and SNTAGT. The junction had 5 bases not matched to a gene; V was cut back by 2 bases and J by 1 base. This CDR3 has 17 amino acids. According to the study, TCR beta libraries were built with iRepertoire HTBI primers and CDR3-region Arm-PCR. TCRdb reanalysed the multiplex PCR reads using MiXCR and keeps one entry per CDR3 protein. Among around 500,000 distinct CDR3 sequences listed, about 14% were seen once. This clonotype was observed at least ten times. Its matching antigen is unknown. The time point is: newly diagnosed GD, antithyroid drugs for less than 3 months. RNA isolated from PBMCs was used to make the TCR library. General study findings and limits: Favored usage of TRBV28, TRBJ1-2 and TRBJ2-5 was recorded in persistent disease.

These same records also appear under a second study, on T cells in Graves' hyperthyroidism and ophthalmopathy. That work adds: The definition of stable Graves' hyperthyroidism was no ophthalmopathy progression within 18 months. Most clonotypes that expanded in the thyroid above 0.001 also showed up in blood.

The chain is built from TRBV6-4 and TRBJ2-3; 11 nucleotides align to TRBD2. This clonotype originated in a young man with Graves disease. Here the sequenced sample was peripheral blood mononuclear cells (PBMCs), taken at new diagnosis, from a patient treated with antithyroid drugs. The CDR3 loop is CASSDGLAGGGTDTQYF. The DNA for the CDR3 is TGTGCCAGCAGTGACGGGCTAGCGGGAGGAGGCACAGATACGCAGTATTTT.